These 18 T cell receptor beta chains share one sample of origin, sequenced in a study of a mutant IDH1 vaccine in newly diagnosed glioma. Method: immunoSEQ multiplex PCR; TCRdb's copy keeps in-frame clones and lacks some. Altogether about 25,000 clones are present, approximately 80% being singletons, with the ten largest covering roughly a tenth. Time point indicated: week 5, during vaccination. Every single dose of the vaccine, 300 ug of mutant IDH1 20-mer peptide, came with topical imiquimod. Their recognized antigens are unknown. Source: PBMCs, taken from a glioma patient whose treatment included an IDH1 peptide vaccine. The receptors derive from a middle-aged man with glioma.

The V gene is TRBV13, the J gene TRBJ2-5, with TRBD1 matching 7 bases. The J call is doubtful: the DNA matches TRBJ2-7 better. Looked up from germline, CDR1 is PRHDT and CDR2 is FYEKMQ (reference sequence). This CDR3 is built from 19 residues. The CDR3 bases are TGTGCCAGCAGCTCAGCCGGGACAGCGCACAAAGAATCAACCTACGAGCAGTACTTC. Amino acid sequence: CASSSAGTAHKESTYEQYF.

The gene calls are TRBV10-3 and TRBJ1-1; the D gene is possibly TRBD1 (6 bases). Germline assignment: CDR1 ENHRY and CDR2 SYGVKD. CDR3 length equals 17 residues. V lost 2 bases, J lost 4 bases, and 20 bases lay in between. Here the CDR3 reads CAISERVGGMFVTEAFF. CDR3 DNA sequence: TGTGCCATCAGTGAGCGAGTAGGGGGTATGTTTGTCACTGAAGCTTTCTTT.

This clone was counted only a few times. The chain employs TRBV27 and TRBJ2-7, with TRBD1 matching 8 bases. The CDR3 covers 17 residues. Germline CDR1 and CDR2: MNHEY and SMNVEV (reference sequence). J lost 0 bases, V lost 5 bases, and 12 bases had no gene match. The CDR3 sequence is CASSGGDRDRPSYEQYF. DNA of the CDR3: TGTGCCAGCAGTGGGGGAGACCGGGACAGGCCCTCCTACGAGCAGTACTTC.

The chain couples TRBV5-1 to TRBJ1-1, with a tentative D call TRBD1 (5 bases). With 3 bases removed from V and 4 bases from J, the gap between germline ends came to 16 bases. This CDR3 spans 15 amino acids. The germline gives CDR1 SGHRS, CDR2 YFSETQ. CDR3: CASSYGSSQGTEAFF. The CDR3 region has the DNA TGCGCCAGCAGCTACGGATCTAGCCAGGGCACTGAAGCTTTCTTT.

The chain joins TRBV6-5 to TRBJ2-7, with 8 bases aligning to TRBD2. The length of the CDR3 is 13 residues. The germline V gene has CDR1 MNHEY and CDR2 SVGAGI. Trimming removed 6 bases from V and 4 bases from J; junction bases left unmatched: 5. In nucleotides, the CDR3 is TGTGCCAGCAGACAGCGGGAGTCGTACGAGCAGTACGTC. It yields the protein CASRQRESYEQYV.

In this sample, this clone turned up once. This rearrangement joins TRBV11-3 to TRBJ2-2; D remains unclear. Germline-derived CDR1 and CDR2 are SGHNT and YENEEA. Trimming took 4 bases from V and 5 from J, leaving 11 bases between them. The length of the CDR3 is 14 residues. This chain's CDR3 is CASSWKWGTGELFF. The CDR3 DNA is TGTGCCAGCAGCTGGAAATGGGGTACCGGGGAGCTGTTTTTT.

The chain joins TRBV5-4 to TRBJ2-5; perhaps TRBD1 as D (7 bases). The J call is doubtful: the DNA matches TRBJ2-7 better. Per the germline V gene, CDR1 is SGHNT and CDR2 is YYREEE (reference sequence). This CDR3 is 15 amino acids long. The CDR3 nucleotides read TGTGCCAGCAGCGGAGGGACAGTCTCATCCTACGAGCAGTACTTC. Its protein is CASSGGTVSSYEQYF.

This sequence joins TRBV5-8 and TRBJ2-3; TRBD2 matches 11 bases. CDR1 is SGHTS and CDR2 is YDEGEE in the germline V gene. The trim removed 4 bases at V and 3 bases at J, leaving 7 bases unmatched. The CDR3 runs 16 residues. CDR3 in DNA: TGTGCCAGCAGCCCTCTACTAGCGGGAGTGACAGATACGCAGTATTTT. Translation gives CASSPLLAGVTDTQYF.

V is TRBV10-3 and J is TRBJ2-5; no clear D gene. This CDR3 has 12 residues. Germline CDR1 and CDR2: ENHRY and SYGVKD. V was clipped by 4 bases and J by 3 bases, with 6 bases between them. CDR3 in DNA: TGTGCCATCAGTGGCCTGGAAGAGACCCAGTACTTC. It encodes CAISGLEETQYF.

For the CDR3, the DNA is TGCGCCAGCAGCCACGCTATGGACTTACCCACGGGCGGGACCCAGTACTTC. This translates into CASSHAMDLPTGGTQYF. This chain joins TRBV4-1 and TRBJ2-5; maybe TRBD2 (5 bases). The CDR3 totals 17 residues. The V end lost 3 bases, the J end lost 7 bases, and 24 bases lay between the germline ends. Looked up from germline, CDR1 is MGHRA and CDR2 is YSYEKL.

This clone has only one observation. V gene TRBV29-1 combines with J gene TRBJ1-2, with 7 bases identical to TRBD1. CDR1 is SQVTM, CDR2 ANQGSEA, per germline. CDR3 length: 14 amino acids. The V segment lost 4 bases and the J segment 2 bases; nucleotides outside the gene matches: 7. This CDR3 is CSVVEGGGNYGYTF. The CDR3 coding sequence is TGCAGCGTTGTGGAGGGAGGGGGCAACTATGGCTACACCTTC.

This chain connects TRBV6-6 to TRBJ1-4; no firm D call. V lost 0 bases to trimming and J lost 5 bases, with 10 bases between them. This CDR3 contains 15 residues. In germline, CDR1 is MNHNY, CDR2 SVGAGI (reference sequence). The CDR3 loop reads CASSYSRDVNEKLFF. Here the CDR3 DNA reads TGTGCCAGCAGTTACTCAAGGGATGTGAATGAAAAACTGTTTTTT.

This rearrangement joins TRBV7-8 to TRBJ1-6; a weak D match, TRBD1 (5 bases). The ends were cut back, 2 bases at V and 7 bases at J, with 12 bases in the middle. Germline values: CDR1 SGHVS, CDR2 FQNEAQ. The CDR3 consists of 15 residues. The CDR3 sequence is CASSLRGVGNSPLHF. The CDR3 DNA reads TGTGCCAGCAGCTTACGAGGGGTAGGGAATTCACCCCTCCACTTT.

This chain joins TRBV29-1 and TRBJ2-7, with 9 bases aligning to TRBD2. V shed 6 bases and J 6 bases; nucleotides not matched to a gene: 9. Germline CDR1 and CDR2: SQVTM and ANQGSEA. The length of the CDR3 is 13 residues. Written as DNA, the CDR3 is TGCAGCGTCCTTTTAGCGGGAGCTGGCGAGCAGTACGTC. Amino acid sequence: CSVLLAGAGEQYV.

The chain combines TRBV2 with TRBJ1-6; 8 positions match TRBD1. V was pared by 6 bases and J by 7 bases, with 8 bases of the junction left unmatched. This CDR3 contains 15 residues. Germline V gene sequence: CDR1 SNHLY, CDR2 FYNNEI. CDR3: CASRVTGVGNSPLHF. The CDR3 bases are TGTGCCAGCAGGGTGACAGGGGTTGGGAATTCACCCCTCCACTTT.

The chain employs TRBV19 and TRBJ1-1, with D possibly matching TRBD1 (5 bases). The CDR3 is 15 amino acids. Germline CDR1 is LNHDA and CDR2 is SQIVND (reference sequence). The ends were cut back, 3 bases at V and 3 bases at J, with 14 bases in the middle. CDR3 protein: CASSIPGYMDTEAFF. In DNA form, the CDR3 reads TGTGCCAGTAGTATTCCAGGGTATATGGACACTGAAGCTTTCTTT.

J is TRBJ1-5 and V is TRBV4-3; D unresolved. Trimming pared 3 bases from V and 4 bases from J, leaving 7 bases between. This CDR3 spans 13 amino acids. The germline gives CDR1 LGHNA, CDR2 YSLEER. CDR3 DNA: TGCGCCAGCAGCCATGCCCATAATCAGCCCCAGCATTTT. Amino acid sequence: CASSHAHNQPQHF.

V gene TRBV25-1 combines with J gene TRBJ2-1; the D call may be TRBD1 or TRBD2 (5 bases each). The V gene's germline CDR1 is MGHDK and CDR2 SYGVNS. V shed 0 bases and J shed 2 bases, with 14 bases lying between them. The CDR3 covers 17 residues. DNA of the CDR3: TGTGCCAGCAGTGAATACACAGGTCGGGGAACCTACAATGAGCAGTTCTTC. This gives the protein CASSEYTGRGTYNEQFF.